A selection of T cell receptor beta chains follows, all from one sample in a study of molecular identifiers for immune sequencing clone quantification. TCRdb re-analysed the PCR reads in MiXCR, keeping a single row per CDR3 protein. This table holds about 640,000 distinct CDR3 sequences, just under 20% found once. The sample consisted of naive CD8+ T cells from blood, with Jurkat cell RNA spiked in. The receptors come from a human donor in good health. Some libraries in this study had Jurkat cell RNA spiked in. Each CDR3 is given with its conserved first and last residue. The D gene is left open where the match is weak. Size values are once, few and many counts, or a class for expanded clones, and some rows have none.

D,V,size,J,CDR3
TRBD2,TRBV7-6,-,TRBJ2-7,CASSPAAGEFRASSYEQYF
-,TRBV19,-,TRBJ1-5,CASTNLVYYQPQHF
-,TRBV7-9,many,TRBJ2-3,CASSHGGDTQYF
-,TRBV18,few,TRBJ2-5,CASSPSRVVGGGVETQYF
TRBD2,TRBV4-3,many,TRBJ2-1,CASSQETAGGPRGNEQFF
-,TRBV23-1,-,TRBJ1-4,CASSHPPGVFF
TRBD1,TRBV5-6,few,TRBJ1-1,CASSLIEQGGITEAFF
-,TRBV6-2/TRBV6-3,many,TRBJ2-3,CASSYLGVTDTQYF
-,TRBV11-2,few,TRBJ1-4,CASSLPGTNEKLFF
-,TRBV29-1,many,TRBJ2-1,CSDYRPSYNEQFF
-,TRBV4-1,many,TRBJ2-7,CASSQEAADSYEQYF
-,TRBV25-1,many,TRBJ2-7,CASSGPGTKSSYEQYF
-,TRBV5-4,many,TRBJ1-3,CASSLGRGSGNTIYF
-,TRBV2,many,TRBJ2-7,CASARGDEQYF
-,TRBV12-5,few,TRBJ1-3,CASGVGFIAGNTIYF
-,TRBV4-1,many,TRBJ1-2,CASSQDDRNNYGYTF
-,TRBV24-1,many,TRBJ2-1,CATSDLRDYNEQFF
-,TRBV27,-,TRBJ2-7,CASRASGPYEQYF
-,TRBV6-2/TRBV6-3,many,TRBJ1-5,CASSYLVNQPQHF
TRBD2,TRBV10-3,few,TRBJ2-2,CAISESKREATGTGELFF
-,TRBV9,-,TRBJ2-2,CASSLPTSGNTGELFF
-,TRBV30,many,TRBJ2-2,CAWSVRVTGELFF
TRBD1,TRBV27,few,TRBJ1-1,CASSLLANPTGGLYNEAFF
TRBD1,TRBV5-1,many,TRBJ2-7,CASSPQLGTGTYEQYF
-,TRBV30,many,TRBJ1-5,CAWSLDSSSNQPQHF
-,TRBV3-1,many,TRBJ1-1,CASSPRGRSTEAFF
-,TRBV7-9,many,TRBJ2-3,CAYSGESTDTQYF
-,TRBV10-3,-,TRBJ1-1,CAISESWGRGVPSNTEAFF
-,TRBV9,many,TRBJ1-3,CASSKGDTSGNTIYF
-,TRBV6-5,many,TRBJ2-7,CASSPPDSGYEQYF
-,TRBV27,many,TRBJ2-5,CASSLQGVFAQETQYF
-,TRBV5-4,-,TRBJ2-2,CAGGQGTGELFF
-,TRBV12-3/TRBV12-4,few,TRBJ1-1,CASSFLGPRDVNTEAFF
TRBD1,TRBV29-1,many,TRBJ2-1,CSVLPGQGIGEQFF
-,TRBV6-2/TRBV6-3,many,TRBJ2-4,CASTEGGGGAKNIQYF
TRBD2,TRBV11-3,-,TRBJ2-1,CASSLASSGIGEQFF
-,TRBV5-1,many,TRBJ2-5,CASSLGVNQETQYF
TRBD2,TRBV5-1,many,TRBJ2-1,CASSPLAGVYNEQFF
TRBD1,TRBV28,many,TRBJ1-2,CASSFGTGDLTYGYTF
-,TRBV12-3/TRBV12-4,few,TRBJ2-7,CASSPRQDYEQYF
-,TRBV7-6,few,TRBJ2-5,CASSLDLTGQSSQGETQYF
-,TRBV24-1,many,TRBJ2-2,CATMAGTWGIGELFF
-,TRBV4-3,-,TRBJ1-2,CASSQSDSYYGYTF
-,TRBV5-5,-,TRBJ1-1,CASSPYGGEAFF
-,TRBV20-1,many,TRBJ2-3,CSADSGFEGTDTQYF
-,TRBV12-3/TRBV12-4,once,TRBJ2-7,CASSLGVWAGNYEQYF
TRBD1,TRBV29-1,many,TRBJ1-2,CSVEGQGPGYTF
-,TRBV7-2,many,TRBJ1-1,CASSLLAPFTEAFF
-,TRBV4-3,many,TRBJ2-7,CASSQERGSSYEQYF
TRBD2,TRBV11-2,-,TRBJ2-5,CASSLTAAGGTWAQYF
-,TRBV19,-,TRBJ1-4,CASRPLPGQDEMGNEKLFF
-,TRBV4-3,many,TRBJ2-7,CASSQDVGGSSYEQYF